The rows below give T cell receptor beta chains drawn from one sample of a study of T-cell memory formation after mild COVID-19. TCRdb called the 5' RACE reads again in MiXCR, with one record for every CDR3 protein. The repertoire has 150,000 to 200,000 distinct CDR3 sequences, roughly 23% of them found once; the top ten carry roughly 23%. Input material: PBMCs or a T cell subset sorted from them (not recorded which). All receptors come from an adult woman who had mild COVID-19 (a few samples of this study predate the infection). Cell type and time point are not known. The CDR3 runs from the conserved cysteine through the conserved F or W. The order of the fields is V gene, clone size, J gene, D gene, CDR3 protein, CDR3 DNA. D genes are given only for firm matches. Some rows have no size entry. The others give once, few or many, or a class for an expanded clone.

TRBV15	few	TRBJ2-1	TRBD2	CAILLPTSGGEYEQFF	TGTGCCATCCTGCTCCCTACTAGCGGGGGAGAATATGAGCAGTTCTTC
TRBV6-5	NA	TRBJ2-7	NA	CASSYSGRGSSYEQYF	TGTGCCAGCAGTTACTCTGGACGGGGGAGCTCCTACGAGCAGTACTTC
TRBV7-8	NA	TRBJ2-1	NA	CASSPQGAYNEQFF	TGTGCCAGCAGCCCACAGGGAGCCTACAATGAGCAGTTCTTC
TRBV29-1	NA	TRBJ2-7	NA	CSVEDPRMAYEQYF	TGCAGCGTTGAAGATCCGAGGATGGCGTACGAGCAGTACTTC
TRBV7-9	few	TRBJ1-4	NA	CASSLDPAGHNEKLFF	TGTGCCAGCAGCTTAGACCCGGCAGGACATAATGAAAAACTGTTTTTT
TRBV12-5	few	TRBJ1-1	TRBD1	CASGLGLGQGQGNTEAFF	TGTGCTAGTGGTTTGGGTCTGGGACAGGGGCAGGGGAACACTGAAGCTTTCTTT
TRBV7-9	few	TRBJ2-7	TRBD1	CATYSLADRLDSYEQYF	TGTGCCACCTACAGCCTTGCGGACAGGTTAGACTCCTACGAGCAGTACTTC
TRBV6-5	once	TRBJ2-1	TRBD2	CASSYGGDEQFF	TGTGCCAGCAGTTACGGGGGGGATGAGCAGTTCTTC
TRBV7-9	NA	TRBJ1-1	NA	CASSSPGDLNTEAFF	TGTGCCAGCAGCTCCCCCGGGGACTTGAACACTGAAGCTTTCTTT
TRBV25-1	NA	TRBJ2-7	TRBD2	CASSDSGSGLEQYF	TGTGCCAGCAGTGATAGCGGGAGTGGGCTCGAGCAGTACTTC
TRBV5-5	NA	TRBJ2-1	TRBD2	CASSLTKGLAVEQFF	TGTGCCAGCAGCTTGACAAAAGGACTAGCGGTAGAGCAGTTCTTC
TRBV10-3	NA	TRBJ1-1	TRBD1	CATTDPDRPNTEAFF	TGTGCCACCACCGATCCGGACAGGCCCAACACTGAAGCTTTCTTT
TRBV20-1	few	TRBJ2-3	TRBD2	CSARGAGGPTDTQYF	TGCAGTGCTAGAGGAGCGGGAGGGCCCACAGATACGCAGTATTTT
TRBV20-1	NA	TRBJ2-7	NA	CSARDPGGPSYEQYF	TGCAGTGCTAGAGACCCCGGCGGTCCCTCCTACGAGCAGTACTTC
TRBV5-5	NA	TRBJ1-2	TRBD1	CASSRTTGASYTF	TGTGCCAGCAGCCGTACGACAGGGGCTAGCTACACCTTC
TRBV3-1	few	TRBJ1-1	NA	CASSQDGPNTEAFF	TGTGCCAGCAGCCAAGATGGTCCGAACACTGAAGCTTTCTTT
TRBV5-1	NA	TRBJ2-5	NA	CASSLAGEGETQYF	TGCGCCAGCAGCTTGGCCGGGGAAGGAGAGACCCAGTACTTC
TRBV4-1	NA	TRBJ1-2	NA	CASSQTPGLLEGYTF	TGCGCCAGCAGCCAGACTCCCGGACTGCTCGAAGGCTACACCTTC
TRBV10-3	NA	TRBJ2-1	TRBD2	CAISETPGTSGLNEQFF	TGTGCCATCAGTGAAACCCCCGGGACTAGCGGACTGAATGAGCAGTTCTTC
TRBV3-1	NA	TRBJ2-7	TRBD2	CATGPGLAGYEQYF	TGTGCCACCGGGCCGGGACTAGCGGGCTACGAGCAGTACTTC
TRBV29-1	few	TRBJ2-3	NA	CSATGTAMLTDTQYF	TGCAGCGCAACCGGGACGGCAATGCTTACAGATACGCAGTATTTT
TRBV9	many	TRBJ1-1	NA	CASSAGNTEAFF	TGTGCCAGCAGCGCAGGCAATACTGAAGCTTTCTTT
TRBV6-1	few	TRBJ2-1	TRBD2	CASSDPSGRPYNEQFF	TGTGCCAGCAGTGATCCTAGCGGGAGGCCCTACAATGAGCAGTTCTTC
TRBV20-1	many	TRBJ2-3	TRBD2	CSANGAGVGTDTQYF	TGCAGTGCTAACGGGGCGGGAGTGGGAACAGATACGCAGTATTTT
TRBV7-9	NA	TRBJ2-7	NA	CASSLAWDSYEQYF	TGTGCCAGCAGCTTAGCGTGGGACTCCTACGAGCAGTACTTC
TRBV5-6	NA	TRBJ2-1	TRBD1	CASSQTRGPYNEQFF	TGTGCCAGCAGCCAAACCAGGGGGCCCTACAATGAGCAGTTCTTC
TRBV5-1	few	TRBJ2-3	TRBD1	CASSLYLTGATGTDTQYF	TGCGCCAGCAGCTTGTATTTGACAGGGGCTACTGGCACAGATACGCAGTATTTT
TRBV29-1	few	TRBJ1-2	TRBD1	CSVKTGTGINYGYTF	TGCAGCGTCAAGACCGGGACAGGGATAAACTATGGCTACACCTTC
TRBV12-3/TRBV12-4	NA	TRBJ1-1	TRBD1	CASSLAPGGDTEAFF	TGTGCCAGCAGTTTAGCACCAGGGGGGGACACTGAAGCTTTCTTT
TRBV9	NA	TRBJ2-1	NA	CASSVEGAGREQFF	TGTGCCAGCAGCGTAGAGGGAGCGGGCCGGGAGCAGTTCTTC
TRBV19	NA	TRBJ1-1	TRBD1	CASSLGTGVFTGAFF	TGTGCCAGTAGTCTGGGGACAGGGGTGTTCACTGGAGCTTTCTTT
TRBV6-2/TRBV6-3	few	TRBJ2-1	NA	CASSYMGLGVEQFF	TGTGCCAGCAGTTATATGGGATTAGGGGTTGAGCAGTTCTTC
TRBV7-9	few	TRBJ1-4	NA	CASSNGAGGQTNEKLFF	TGTGCCAGCAGCAACGGGGCCGGGGGGCAGACTAATGAAAAACTGTTTTTT
TRBV6-1	few	TRBJ1-2	TRBD1	CASREQGTYGYTF	TGTGCCAGCAGGGAACAGGGGACCTATGGCTACACCTTC
TRBV5-6	few	TRBJ1-5	NA	CASSLRGARGNQPQHF	TGTGCCAGCAGCTTGAGAGGGGCCCGCGGCAATCAGCCCCAGCATTTT
TRBV19	few	TRBJ1-1	TRBD1	CASSPGQVTTDEAFF	TGTGCCAGTAGTCCGGGACAGGTCACTACCGACGAAGCTTTCTTT
TRBV13	few	TRBJ2-5	TRBD2	CASSPPWASGGQETQYF	TGTGCCAGCAGCCCTCCATGGGCTAGCGGGGGCCAAGAGACCCAGTACTTC
TRBV7-9	NA	TRBJ1-1	NA	CASSASGSGVTEAFF	TGTGCCAGCAGCGCGTCGGGAAGTGGGGTTACTGAAGCTTTCTTT
TRBV12-3/TRBV12-4	NA	TRBJ1-4	NA	CASSSAQSLTYEKLFF	TGTGCCAGCAGTTCTGCTCAGTCCCTGACCTATGAAAAACTGTTTTTT
TRBV6-2/TRBV6-3	NA	TRBJ2-7	NA	CASSHSPGEDYEQYF	TGTGCCAGCAGTCATTCCCCAGGGGAAGACTACGAGCAGTACTTC
TRBV6-5	NA	TRBJ2-7	NA	CASSYSSGRGEYF	TGTGCCAGCAGTTACTCGTCGGGGCGAGGGGAGTACTTC
TRBV4-3	few	TRBJ1-3	NA	CASSQGVAGGSGNTIYF	TGCGCCAGCAGCCAAGGTGTAGCGGGAGGCTCTGGAAACACCATATATTTT
TRBV12-3/TRBV12-4	NA	TRBJ1-3	NA	CATCTGNTIYF	TGTGCCACTTGCACGGGAAACACCATATATTTT
TRBV24-1	few	TRBJ2-1	NA	CATSDYPGGEQFF	TGTGCCACCAGTGACTACCCCGGAGGTGAGCAGTTCTTC
TRBV7-9	few	TRBJ2-3	TRBD1	CASSPSQGAADTQYF	TGTGCCAGCAGCCCAAGTCAGGGGGCCGCAGATACGCAGTATTTT
TRBV20-1	NA	TRBJ2-2	TRBD1	CSARDSAQGDTGELFF	TGCAGTGCTAGAGATTCCGCCCAGGGGGACACCGGGGAGCTGTTTTTT
TRBV2	NA	TRBJ2-1	TRBD1	CASRSGQSYNEQFF	TGTGCCAGCAGGTCGGGACAGAGTTACAATGAGCAGTTCTTC
TRBV29-1	NA	TRBJ2-5	NA	CSVESPGEGETQYF	TGCAGCGTTGAATCCCCCGGTGAAGGAGAGACCCAGTACTTC
TRBV5-1	NA	TRBJ1-2	NA	CASSLDGLGYGYTF	TGCGCCAGCAGCTTGGACGGGCTGGGCTATGGCTACACCTTC
TRBV12-3/TRBV12-4	few	TRBJ1-6	NA	CASSPFQGYNSPLHF	TGTGCCAGCAGTCCCTTCCAGGGATATAATTCACCCCTCCACTTT
TRBV6-5	few	TRBJ2-1	TRBD2	CASSLAGGAYNEQFF	TGTGCCAGCAGTTTAGCGGGAGGGGCCTACAATGAGCAGTTCTTC
TRBV20-1	few	TRBJ1-2	NA	CSARDGGERGYTF	TGCAGTGCTAGAGATGGGGGGGAGCGGGGCTACACCTTC
TRBV15	few	TRBJ2-7	NA	CATSRGDHEQYF	TGTGCCACCAGCAGAGGGGACCACGAGCAGTACTTC
TRBV20-1	NA	TRBJ2-3	TRBD1	CSARDGDRGLDTQYF	TGCAGTGCTAGAGATGGCGACAGGGGGTTGGATACGCAGTATTTT
TRBV7-6	NA	TRBJ1-4	NA	CASSLVVGGLNEKLFF	TGTGCCAGCAGCCTAGTTGTAGGGGGGTTGAATGAAAAACTGTTTTTT
TRBV11-2	NA	TRBJ1-1	TRBD1	CASSLGTGGPNTEAFF	TGTGCCAGCAGCTTAGGGACAGGGGGACCGAACACTGAAGCTTTCTTT
TRBV29-1	few	TRBJ2-1	NA	CSVGGASVSYNEQFF	TGCAGCGTTGGGGGGGCTAGCGTCTCCTACAATGAGCAGTTCTTC
TRBV11-3	NA	TRBJ2-7	TRBD2	CASSSSGAGTGTTSYEQYF	TGTGCCAGCAGCTCCAGTGGGGCAGGGACCGGGACTACCAGCTACGAGCAGTACTTC
TRBV6-1	few	TRBJ1-2	NA	CASSDQGQFYGYTF	TGTGCCAGCAGTGATCAAGGGCAGTTCTATGGCTACACCTTC